These T cell receptor beta chains were read from a single sample in a study of blood T cell repertoires in COVID-19. Sequencing used immunoSEQ multiplex PCR; TCRdb keeps in-frame clones, though not all of them. Found here are 250,000 to 300,000 clones, about 93% of them singletons; the top ten hold around 1.1%. The sequencing sample was made of PBMCs or T cells enriched from blood (not recorded which). The receptor set was obtained from a woman aged 30 to 39 who had recovered from COVID-19. CDR3s include the opening cysteine and the closing phenylalanine or tryptophan. Fields, in order: D gene, J gene, V gene, clone size, CDR3 protein, CDR3 DNA. A D gene is named only where the DNA matches it firmly. Not every row has a clone size; where given, it reads once, few, many or a size class.

d_gene: -; j_gene: TRBJ2-6; v_gene: TRBV2; abundance: -; CDR3aa: CASSHSGLLAGANVLTF; CDR3nt: TGTGCCAGCAGTCATTCGGGACTCCTCGCGGGGGCCAACGTCCTGACTTTC
d_gene: -; j_gene: TRBJ2-7; v_gene: TRBV9; abundance: -; CDR3aa: CASSPGTFSSYEQYF; CDR3nt: TGTGCCAGCAGCCCAGGGACTTTCAGCTCCTACGAGCAGTACTTC
d_gene: TRBD2; j_gene: TRBJ2-4; v_gene: TRBV7-2; abundance: -; CDR3aa: CASSSPTSRGIQYF; CDR3nt: TGTGCCAGCAGCTCCCCGACTAGCCGGGGGATTCAGTACTTC
d_gene: -; j_gene: TRBJ1-2; v_gene: TRBV6-2/TRBV6-3; abundance: -; CDR3aa: CASSYSAGTNYGYTF; CDR3nt: TGTGCCAGCAGTTACTCTGCAGGGACTAACTATGGCTACACCTTC
d_gene: -; j_gene: TRBJ1-5; v_gene: TRBV6-6; abundance: few; CDR3aa: CASGEEIYSNQPQHF; CDR3nt: TGTGCCAGCGGGGAGGAGATCTATAGCAATCAGCCCCAGCATTTT
d_gene: TRBD1; j_gene: TRBJ1-1; v_gene: TRBV5-4; abundance: few; CDR3aa: CASSVPQGAVNTEAFF; CDR3nt: TGTGCCAGCAGCGTGCCTCAGGGGGCAGTGAACACTGAAGCTTTCTTT
d_gene: TRBD2; j_gene: TRBJ2-7; v_gene: TRBV3-1/TRBV3-2; abundance: -; CDR3aa: CASSQESLAGVLSYEQYF; CDR3nt: TGTGCCAGCAGCCAAGAGTCGCTAGCGGGAGTTTTGTCCTACGAGCAGTACTTC
d_gene: -; j_gene: TRBJ1-1; v_gene: TRBV27; abundance: -; CDR3aa: CASSPQMNTEAFF; CDR3nt: TGTGCCAGCAGTCCACAAATGAACACTGAAGCTTTCTTT
d_gene: -; j_gene: TRBJ2-5; v_gene: TRBV6-5; abundance: -; CDR3aa: CASSYPASLETQYF; CDR3nt: TGTGCCAGCAGTTACCCGGCTAGCTTAGAGACCCAGTACTTC
d_gene: -; j_gene: TRBJ1-2; v_gene: TRBV7-2; abundance: -; CDR3aa: CASSVRGGENGYTF; CDR3nt: TGTGCCAGCAGCGTCCGCGGGGGGGAAAATGGCTACACCTTC
d_gene: -; j_gene: TRBJ2-2; v_gene: TRBV5-1; abundance: -; CDR3aa: CASSSLAYTGELFF; CDR3nt: TGCGCCAGCAGCTCCCTAGCGTACACCGGGGAGCTGTTTTTT
d_gene: -; j_gene: TRBJ1-1; v_gene: TRBV6-2/TRBV6-3; abundance: -; CDR3aa: CASSLGFSGRRGTEAFF; CDR3nt: TGTGCCAGCAGCCTAGGCTTCTCCGGCAGGCGGGGCACTGAAGCTTTCTTT
d_gene: TRBD1; j_gene: TRBJ1-2; v_gene: TRBV7-9; abundance: -; CDR3aa: CASSFTGEYGYTF; CDR3nt: TGTGCCAGCAGCTTTACAGGGGAGTATGGCTACACCTTC
d_gene: -; j_gene: TRBJ1-6; v_gene: TRBV27; abundance: few; CDR3aa: CASSSLIGQGSSYNSPLHF; CDR3nt: TGTGCCAGCAGTTCCCTAATAGGTCAAGGGAGCTCCTATAATTCACCCCTCCACTTT
d_gene: -; j_gene: TRBJ1-1; v_gene: TRBV5-1; abundance: -; CDR3aa: CASSLDGGRGAEAFF; CDR3nt: TGCGCCAGCAGCTTGGACGGTGGGAGGGGGGCTGAAGCTTTCTTT
d_gene: TRBD1; j_gene: TRBJ1-2; v_gene: TRBV18; abundance: once; CDR3aa: CASSPQGARGYTF; CDR3nt: TGTGCCAGCTCACCCCAGGGGGCGCGTGGCTACACCTTC
d_gene: TRBD1; j_gene: TRBJ2-5; v_gene: TRBV6-1; abundance: once; CDR3aa: CASSARQGVYQETQYF; CDR3nt: TGTGCCAGCAGTGCCCGACAGGGTGTGTACCAAGAGACCCAGTACTTC
d_gene: TRBD1; j_gene: TRBJ1-1; v_gene: TRBV4-2; abundance: -; CDR3aa: CASSQDRGTKTGMNTEAFF; CDR3nt: TGTGCCAGCAGCCAAGACCGAGGTACAAAGACAGGGATGAACACTGAAGCTTTCTTT
d_gene: TRBD2; j_gene: TRBJ2-1; v_gene: TRBV5-1; abundance: -; CDR3aa: CASSVDGTSSGDEQFF; CDR3nt: TGCGCCAGCAGCGTTGATGGGACTAGCAGCGGAGATGAGCAGTTCTTC
d_gene: -; j_gene: TRBJ1-4; v_gene: TRBV6-5; abundance: -; CDR3aa: CASSKTGRASEKLFF; CDR3nt: TGTGCCAGCAGTAAAACCGGGAGAGCCAGTGAAAAACTGTTTTTT